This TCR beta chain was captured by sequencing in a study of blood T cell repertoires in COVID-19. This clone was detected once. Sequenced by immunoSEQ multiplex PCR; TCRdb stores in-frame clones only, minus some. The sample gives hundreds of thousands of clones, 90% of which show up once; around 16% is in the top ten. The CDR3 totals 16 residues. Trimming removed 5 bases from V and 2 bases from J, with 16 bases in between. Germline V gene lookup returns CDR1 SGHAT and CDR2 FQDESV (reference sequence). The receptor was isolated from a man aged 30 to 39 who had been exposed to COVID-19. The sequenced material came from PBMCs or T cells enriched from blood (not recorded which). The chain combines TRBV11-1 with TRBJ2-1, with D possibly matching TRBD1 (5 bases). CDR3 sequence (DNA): TGTGCCAGCAGCCCGTCGGACCAGGGTGCCTACAATGAGCAGTTCTTC. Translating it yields CASSPSDQGAYNEQFF.